Included here is one T cell receptor (beta chain) sequence, with context. Germline V gene lookup returns CDR1 MNHNY and CDR2 SVGAGI (reference sequence). This CDR3 spans 14 amino acids. The ends were cut back, 3 bases at V and 6 bases at J, with 12 bases in the middle. The sample belongs to a study of cytomegalovirus exposure and HLA in healthy donors. PCR involved 60 Vbeta and 13 Jbeta primers. Produced via immunoSEQ multiplex PCR; TCRdb's table is partial and in-frame only. The sample yields 150,000 to 200,000 clones, more than 70% seen once. V is TRBV6-6 and J is TRBJ2-1; D is unclear. Sequenced sample: PBMCs. The clonotype originates from a girl under 18 in good health and CMV-seronegative. CDR3 DNA sequence: TGTGCCAGCAGTTATCCCGGTTTCGGCAATGAGCAGTTCTTC. Encoded protein: CASSYPGFGNEQFF.